This T cell receptor beta chain was profiled in a study of PD-1 blockade in classical Hodgkin lymphoma. Study-wide results and caveats: At C4D1, TCR diversity had climbed significantly for CD4+ cells, though not for CD8+ cells.

The V gene's germline CDR1 is LNHDA and CDR2 SQIVND (reference sequence). This CDR3 is 13 amino acids long. Deletions cut 5 bases from V and 3 bases from J, with 7 bases between. Time point defined: cycle 4 day 1 (C4D1), after more than 5 weeks of nivolumab. All patients experienced relapse after autologous stem cell transplantation, and brentuximab vedotin exposure was variable. It was by magnetic negative selection that CD4+ T cells were purified from thawed PBMCs. Best outcomes ranged across complete response, partial response and progressive disease. Remarks on this clone: Its antigen is undetermined.

Clones were sequenced by immunoSEQ multiplex PCR, and TCRdb holds only the in-frame ones, with some missing. The table has about 28,000 clones, around 79% seen once. This receptor was identified in a human donor with classical Hodgkin lymphoma. V gene TRBV19 combines with J gene TRBJ2-2; D unclear. The material sequenced was CD4+ T cells from blood, taken before the fourth cycle of nivolumab. CDR3 in DNA: TGTGCCAGTAGTTTCGGGTACACCGGGGAGCTGTTTTTT. Its protein product is CASSFGYTGELFF.